This entry is about one T cell receptor beta chain. Trimming took 0 bases from V and 5 from J, leaving 13 bases between them. The CDR3 runs 16 residues. CDR1 SGHVS and CDR2 FQNEAQ come from the germline V gene. TCRdb's table, derived via immunoSEQ multiplex PCR, lists solely in-frame clones and lacks some. This repertoire shows 40,000 to 50,000 clones, about 90% found once; its top ten account for about 0.76%. The sample originates from a study of Tregs in tolerant kidney transplant recipients. This receptor was taken from a human donor in good health. V gene TRBV7-8 combines with J gene TRBJ1-4; TRBD1 is a possible D gene (5 bases). The sample taken for sequencing was Tregs from blood. CDR3 nucleotides: TGTGCCAGCAGCTTAGCGGGGCCAGGGACGAATGAAAAACTGTTTTTT. It codes for CASSLAGPGTNEKLFF.